One sample yielded the 29 T cell receptor beta chains listed below, sequenced in a study of vaccination effects on CD4 cells after COVID-19. TCRdb keeps only in-frame clones here, not all; method: immunoSEQ multiplex PCR. Here the sample spans tens of thousands of clones, approximately 77% being singletons. Cultured cells yielded isolated CD4+ T cells after 10 to 11 days. No antigen is known for these receptors. The starting material was CD4+ T cells from PBMCs cultured without peptide, obtained before COVID-19 vaccination. The receptors derive from a human donor who received a COVID-19 vaccine.

The V and J genes are TRBV3-1 (or the pseudogene TRBV3-2) and TRBJ2-5, with D unresolved. V was trimmed by 3 bases and J by 2 bases, leaving 10 bases between them. The germline gives CDR1 LGHDT, CDR2 YNNKEL (reference sequence). The CDR3 loop spans 14 amino acids. The CDR3 bases are TGTGCCAGCAGCCATTTTAAGCGACAAGAGACCCAGTACTTC. Translation gives CASSHFKRQETQYF.

The V gene is TRBV11-2, the J gene TRBJ2-4, with a weak D call TRBD2 (7 bases). The CDR3 is 15 amino acids. The V gene's germline CDR1 is SGHAT and CDR2 FQNNGV. The V end lost 3 bases, the J end lost 6 bases, and 15 bases lay between the germline ends. CDR3 in amino acids: CASSLRGRLGNIQYF. Written as DNA, the CDR3 is TGTGCCAGCAGCTTGCGGGGGCGCTTGGGAAACATTCAGTACTTC.

The chain combines TRBV5-4 with TRBJ1-2, with D possibly being TRBD1 (6 bases). The V gene lost 0 bases and the J gene lost 3 bases, with 9 bases spanning the gap. CDR1 SGHNT and CDR2 YYREEE come from the germline V gene (reference sequence). The length of the CDR3 is 14 residues. CDR3 nucleotide sequence: TGTGCCAGCAGCTTGGACAGGGCCGACTATGGCTACACCTTC. Encoded protein: CASSLDRADYGYTF.

V gene TRBV9 combines with J gene TRBJ2-4; the D is unclear. V lost 0 bases, J lost 6 bases, and 4 bases lay in between. The CDR3 covers 12 residues. Per germline, CDR1 SGDLS and CDR2 YYNGEE. The DNA of the CDR3 is TGTGCCAGCAGCGTAGACGGAAACATTCAGTACTTC. Translating gives CASSVDGNIQYF.

V gene TRBV7-9 combines with J gene TRBJ1-5; tentatively, D is TRBD1 (6 bases). The CDR3 runs to 15 residues. Germline-derived CDR1 and CDR2 are SEHNR and FQNEAQ (reference sequence). V lost 3 bases and J lost 4, with 13 bases in between. The CDR3 spells CASSFPFRGNQPQHF. CDR3 nucleotides: TGTGCCAGCAGCTTCCCATTCAGGGGAAATCAGCCCCAGCATTTT.

The chain employs TRBV30 and TRBJ1-1, with a tentative D call TRBD1 (5 bases). Germline assignment: CDR1 GTSNPN and CDR2 SVGIG (reference sequence). The CDR3 totals 11 residues. V was pared by 8 bases and J by 5 bases, with 12 bases between. Here the CDR3 reads CAGHGVTEAFF. The CDR3 DNA reads TGTGCCGGACACGGCGTAACTGAAGCTTTCTTT.

V and J are TRBV2 and TRBJ2-5; D might be TRBD1 (6 bases). The CDR3 sequence is 13 residues long. The V gene's germline CDR1 is SNHLY and CDR2 FYNNEI. V was shortened by 6 bases and J by 1 base, with 9 bases between the two germline ends. The chain's CDR3 is CASRRQAQETQYF. The CDR3 nucleotides read TGTGCCAGCAGAAGACAGGCCCAAGAGACCCAGTACTTC.

This clone was observed once. The rearrangement joins TRBV6-2 or TRBV6-3 to TRBJ2-7, with D uncertain. The CDR3 is 13 amino acids. CDR1 is MNHEY, CDR2 SVGEGT, per germline. The V end lost 2 bases, the J end lost 2 bases, and 7 bases lay between the germline ends. This CDR3 is CASSYGQPYEQYV. The CDR3 DNA follows: TGTGCCAGCAGTTACGGGCAGCCCTACGAGCAGTACGTC.

The chain carries TRBV28 and TRBJ1-6; 8 nucleotides agree with TRBD1. Germline-derived CDR1 and CDR2 are MDHEN and SYDVKM. Trimming cost V 11 bases and J 5 bases; bases outside gene matches: 5. CDR3 length equals 13 residues. The CDR3 is CASRTGNNSPLHF. The CDR3 DNA reads as TGTGCCTCAAGGACAGGGAATAATTCACCCCTCCACTTT.

The V and J genes are TRBV7-2 and TRBJ1-4; 10 nucleotides match TRBD1. The CDR3 is made up of 15 amino acids. The ends lost 5 bases at V and 8 bases at J; junction bases unmatched: 8. Germline CDR1 SGHTA, CDR2 FQGNSA. The CDR3 spells CASSSRQGAGEKLFF. CDR3 DNA sequence: TGTGCCAGCAGCAGTAGACAGGGGGCGGGAGAAAAACTGTTTTTT. The variable domain in full, with the rest retrieved from reference TRBV7-2 and TRBJ1-4, is GAGVSQSPSNKVTEKGKDVELRCDPISGHTALYWYRQSLGQGLEFLIYFQGNSAPDKSGLPSDRFSAERTGGSVSTLTIQRTQQEDSAVYLCASSSRQGAGEKLFFGSGTQLSVL.

This clone has more than one count but fewer than ten. The V call is TRBV5-1, the J call TRBJ1-3; 8 bases are shared with TRBD1. This CDR3 region has 18 residues. V was clipped by 4 bases and J by 0 bases; unmatched bases: 12. Per the germline V gene, CDR1 is SGHRS and CDR2 is YFSETQ. CDR3 sequence (DNA): TGCGCCAGCAGCCTCGGGACAGGCGTAGCGGACTCTGGAAACACCATATATTTT. Translating gives CASSLGTGVADSGNTIYF. Using reference TRBV5-1 and TRBJ1-3 for the parts outside the CDR3, the full variable domain is KAGVTQTPRYLIKTRGQQVTLSCSPISGHRSVSWYQQTPGQGLQFLFEYFSETQRNKGNFPGRFSGRQFSNSRSEMNVSTLELGDSALYLCASSLGTGVADSGNTIYFGEGSWLTVV.

V is TRBV5-1 and J is TRBJ2-2, with no clear D. This CDR3 has 14 amino acids. Germline V gene sequence: CDR1 SGHRS, CDR2 YFSETQ. Trimming pared 6 bases from V and 4 bases from J, leaving 13 bases between. The CDR3 reads CASKPAMSTGELFF. In nucleotides, the CDR3 is TGCGCCAGCAAGCCTGCTATGAGCACCGGGGAGCTGTTTTTT.

The V gene is TRBV4-3, the J gene TRBJ2-5, with a weak D call TRBD2 (6 bases). This CDR3 is built from 16 residues. Germline V lookup: CDR1 LGHNA, CDR2 YSLEER. V shed 0 bases and J shed 0 bases, with 11 bases lying between them. The CDR3 sequence is CASSQDAGRYQETQYF. The DNA for the CDR3 is TGCGCCAGCAGCCAAGATGCCGGGAGATACCAAGAGACCCAGTACTTC.

The genes are TRBV5-1 and TRBJ1-4; maybe TRBD1 (6 bases). Germline assignment: CDR1 SGHRS and CDR2 YFSETQ. The V end lost 4 bases, the J end lost 0 bases, and 22 bases lay between the germline ends. The CDR3 length is 19 residues. The DNA of the CDR3 is TGCGCCAGCAGCCTGACTGCAGGGGCCCCAACCCCAACTAATGAAAAACTGTTTTTT. As protein: CASSLTAGAPTPTNEKLFF.

This rearrangement joins TRBV7-9 to TRBJ2-5; the D is unclear. Germline CDR1 SEHNR, CDR2 FQNEAQ (reference sequence). This CDR3 has 12 residues. Trimming took 6 bases from V and 5 from J, leaving 10 bases between them. CDR3 amino acids: CASRDGWETQYF. CDR3 DNA sequence: TGTGCCAGCAGGGACGGTTGGGAGACCCAGTACTTC.

The V and J genes are TRBV2 and TRBJ2-5, with TRBD1 as a possible D gene (6 bases). Trimming shortened V by 6 bases and J by 1 base, and 15 bases separated the two germline ends. This CDR3 contains 15 residues. Germline lookup yields CDR1 SNHLY and CDR2 FYNNEI. The CDR3: CASREQGLAQETQYF. The DNA for the CDR3 is TGTGCCAGCAGGGAACAGGGTCTAGCCCAAGAGACCCAGTACTTC. The full variable domain, its missing parts supplied by reference TRBV2 and TRBJ2-5, is EPEVTQTPSHQVTQMGQEVILRCVPISNHLYFYWYRQILGQKVEFLVSFYNNEISEKSEIFDDQFSVERPDGSNFTLKIRSTKLEDSAMYFCASREQGLAQETQYFGPGTRLLVL.

The sample holds a few counts of this clone. The CDR3 DNA reads as TGCGCCAGCAGTGACGGGGGGAGCAATCAGCCCCAGCATTTT. This encodes CASSDGGSNQPQHF. The chain links TRBV10-1 to TRBJ1-5; D is perhaps TRBD1 (5 bases). From germline, CDR1 is WNHNN and CDR2 SYGVQD (reference sequence). V shed 3 bases and J shed 1 base, with 7 bases lying between them. CDR3 length: 14 amino acids.

The chain combines TRBV7-2 with TRBJ2-5; D possibly corresponds to TRBD2 (6 bases). Trimming took off 1 base at V and 6 bases at J, with 15 bases between the two ends. Per the germline V gene, CDR1 is SGHTA and CDR2 is FQGNSA. The CDR3 runs to 15 residues. In nucleotides, the CDR3 is TGTGCCAGCAGCTTAGTGACGGAGGGTGGACAGACCCAGTACTTC. This gives the protein CASSLVTEGGQTQYF.

The V call is TRBV15, the J call TRBJ1-1, with 7 positions matching TRBD1. The CDR3 has 14 residues. Germline V gives CDR1 LNHNV, CDR2 YYDKDF (reference sequence). V was pared by 1 base and J by 8 bases, with 7 bases of the junction left unmatched. The CDR3 loop reads CATSRVMGRGEAFF. The CDR3 nucleotides are TGTGCCACCAGCAGAGTTATGGGCAGGGGGGAAGCTTTCTTT.

The rearrangement joins TRBV24-1 to TRBJ1-6; D is unclear. V lost 5 bases to trimming and J lost 19 bases, with 14 bases between them. There are 11 residues in the CDR3. The germline CDR1 and CDR2 sequences are KGHDR and SFDVKD. CDR3 in amino acids: CATSAETKDHF. The CDR3 DNA follows: TGTGCCACCAGTGCAGAGACAAAGGATCACTTT.

This clone was counted once. The rearrangement uses TRBV5-1 and TRBJ2-1; 14 bases match TRBD2. V lost 4 bases to trimming and J lost 7 bases; unmatched junction nucleotides: 4. This CDR3 has 15 amino acids. CDR1 is SGHRS, CDR2 YFSETQ, per germline. In nucleotides, the CDR3 is TGCGCCAGCAGCCCGGGACTAGCGGGGGTGAATGAGCAGTTCTTC. It specifies CASSPGLAGVNEQFF.

The J gene is TRBJ2-3, the V gene TRBV19; 9 nucleotides agree with TRBD1. The V gene end was trimmed by 1 base and the J gene end by 2 bases; junction bases not matched to a gene: 4. The CDR3 spans 16 residues. CDR1 and CDR2 (germline): LNHDA, SQIVND (reference sequence). CDR3 DNA sequence: TGTGCCAGTAGTATAGGTCGGGACAGGGACACAGATACGCAGTATTTT. Residues: CASSIGRDRDTDTQYF.

This sequence joins TRBV6-5 and TRBJ1-2; no definite D call. The CDR3 runs 14 residues. CDR1 and CDR2 from the germline V gene are MNHEY and SVGAGI. Trimming took off 0 bases at V and 5 bases at J, with 10 bases between the two ends. The CDR3, as DNA: TGTGCCAGCAGTTACTCGACTGCGGGTTATGGCTACACCTTC. This encodes CASSYSTAGYGYTF.

The chain couples TRBV20-1 to TRBJ1-1; a weak D match, TRBD1 (5 bases). V gave up 3 bases and J gave up 0 bases, with 14 bases separating them. The CDR3 length is 15 residues. In germline, CDR1 is DFQATT, CDR2 SNEGSKA (reference sequence). The CDR3 DNA follows: TGCAGTGCTAGTAAGCAGGGCGTTATGAACACTGAAGCTTTCTTT. Protein sequence: CSASKQGVMNTEAFF.

V is TRBV6-5 and J is TRBJ2-7; 7 nucleotides line up with TRBD2. The CDR3 has 12 amino acids. Trimming cost V 5 bases and J 6 bases; bases outside gene matches: 4. The germline CDR1 and CDR2 sequences are MNHEY and SVGAGI. This CDR3 reads CASSPPGGEQYV. The CDR3 DNA follows: TGTGCCAGCAGTCCCCCGGGGGGCGAGCAGTACGTC.

The V and J genes are TRBV5-4 and TRBJ1-6, with unresolved D. Trimming removed 0 bases from V and 7 bases from J, with 8 bases in between. The CDR3 runs to 14 residues. The germline gives CDR1 SGHNT, CDR2 YYREEE (reference sequence). CDR3 nucleotide sequence: TGTGCCAGCAGCTTGGAGGGTACCAATTCACCCCTCCACTTT. It translates to CASSLEGTNSPLHF.

This clone has more than one count but fewer than ten. This sequence joins TRBV29-1 and TRBJ2-1; 11 bases agree with TRBD2. CDR3 length: 16 amino acids. Per the germline V gene, CDR1 is SQVTM and CDR2 is ANQGSEA. V was clipped by 5 bases and J by 0 bases; unmatched bases: 6. CDR3 amino acids: CSVPRLAGSSYNEQFF. CDR3 nucleotides: TGCAGCGTTCCCCGACTAGCGGGGAGCTCCTACAATGAGCAGTTCTTC.

The CDR3 bases are TGTGCCAGCAGCCAAACCTCGGGGGCACAGGGAATGAGGGGCTACACCTTC. This encodes CASSQTSGAQGMRGYTF. This chain uses TRBV3-1 (or the pseudogene TRBV3-2) with TRBJ1-2; TRBD1 might be the D (6 bases). V was trimmed by 2 bases and J by 8 bases, leaving 24 bases between them. The CDR3 is 17 residues long. The germline gives CDR1 LGHDT, CDR2 YNNKEL (reference sequence).

This rearrangement joins TRBV6-5 to TRBJ2-2, with 10 bases aligning to TRBD2. CDR1 is MNHEY, CDR2 SVGAGI, per germline. Trimming removed 6 bases from V and 6 bases from J; junction bases left unmatched: 4. This CDR3 is built from 14 residues. The CDR3, as DNA: TGTGCCAGCAGGGGACTAGCGTTTGCCGGGGAGCTGTTTTTT. It yields the protein CASRGLAFAGELFF.